This entry is about one TCR beta chain. This clonotype was seen a few times. It has no known antigen specificity. No much larger clonotype is one base removed from it; base qualities were not supplied. This entry is derived from a study of T-cell memory formation after mild COVID-19 (dated by TCRdb to about 2021). Background for the entire study: TCR sequence clusters from the two donors were found to be largely donor specific. The cohort was made up of two young adult volunteers, one female and one male, who were previously healthy. In a couple of donors, T-cell clones that expanded and contracted after mild COVID-19 were tracked by sequencing TCRalpha and TCRbeta repertoires over time. Here is what the overall study found, with its caveats: Contracting CD4+ clones appeared mostly in the CM and EM memory subsets, whereas CD8+ clones were enriched in EMRA. Only two mild cases were covered by the study, and larger cohorts that include severe cases with pre-infection samples were considered necessary. Whether the second-wave clones peaking on day 37 were SARS-CoV-2 specific was not confirmed. Clones that contracted from day 15 to 85 showed balanced CD4/CD8 phenotypes, whereas a second wave of clones that expanded from day 15 to 37 leaned towards CD4+. The detection of some responding clones in pre-infection memory suggests that pre-existing cross-reactive memory T cells joined the SARS-CoV-2 response.

The CDR3 holds 16 amino acids from the cysteine to the phenylalanine. Solely the CDR3 DNA is kept, with 48 bases framed from the first base. Relative to germline, V is 0 bases shorter and J is 3 bases shorter, with 13 bases between their ends. The germline V gene (reference sequence) gives CDR1 as SGHKS and CDR2 as YYEKEE. Ficoll-Paque density gradient centrifugation was used to isolate PBMCs. TCRdb records Illumina NovaSeq 6000 as the sequencer. Using 5'RACE with constant-segment primers, TCRalpha and TCRbeta cDNA libraries were constructed, with sample barcodes and unique molecular identifiers added in the process. RNA was extracted from every sample with Trizol reagent. Library amplification was performed in two PCR steps, and a second sample barcode and Illumina TruSeq adapters were introduced in the second step. Sequencing of libraries was performed on an Illumina NovaSeq with 2 x 150 bp paired-end reads. The study's processing was this. Demultiplexing of reads and collapsing into UMI-guided consensus sequences were performed with migec v1.2.7. Using mixcr v2.1.11, UMI consensuses were aligned to TRA and TRB V and J templates and then assembled into clonotypes. A clonotype was counted as expanded or contracted only when both edgeR and NoisET called the clonotype significant, with the noise models trained on biological replicates. For edgeR calls, the thresholds were a false discovery rate-adjusted p below 0.01 and a log2 fold-change of 1. As an exploratory analysis of dynamics, max-normalized trajectories of the 1000 most abundant clonotypes were examined with PCA combined with hierarchical clustering. Each responding clone was given a CD4 or CD8 phenotype based on the CD4+ and CD8+ repertoires, which had been sequenced separately. TCRdb ran its own pipeline on the public reads, namely fastp trimming at Q25 and MiXCR clone calling, and kept in-frame beta chains. Each entry is one CDR3 protein sequence, shown with its most common DNA and genes. The V and J calls come from TCRdb's annotation, not from the publication. The sample profile shows around 300,000 distinct CDR3 sequences; 15% to 20% of them were found once. The ten largest account for roughly 23% of the sample.

Sequenced material: PBMCs or a T cell subset sorted from them (not recorded which). This clonotype was sampled from a man aged 18 to 30 who had mild COVID-19 (a few samples of this study predate the infection). The sample titles of this study are shuffled in the database, so cell type and time point are left out; the donor was told from shared clones. The rearranged chain carries TRBV5-5 and TRBJ1-5; no confident D gene assignment can be made. The CDR3 protein is CASSLGVPTPNQPQHF. DNA sequence: TGTGCCAGCAGCTTGGGGGTCCCGACCCCCAATCAGCCCCAGCATTTT.